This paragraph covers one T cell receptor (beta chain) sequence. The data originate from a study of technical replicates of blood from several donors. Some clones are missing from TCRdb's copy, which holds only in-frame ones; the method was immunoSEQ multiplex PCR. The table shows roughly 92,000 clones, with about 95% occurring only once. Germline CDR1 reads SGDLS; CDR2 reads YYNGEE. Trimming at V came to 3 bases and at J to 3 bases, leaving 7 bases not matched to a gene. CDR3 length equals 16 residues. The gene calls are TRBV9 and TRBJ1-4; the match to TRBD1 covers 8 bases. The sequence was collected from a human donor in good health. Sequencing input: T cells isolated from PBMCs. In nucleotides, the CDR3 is TGTGCCAGCAGCGATCTAACAGGGGGGGCTAATGAAAAACTGTTTTTT. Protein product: CASSDLTGGANEKLFF.